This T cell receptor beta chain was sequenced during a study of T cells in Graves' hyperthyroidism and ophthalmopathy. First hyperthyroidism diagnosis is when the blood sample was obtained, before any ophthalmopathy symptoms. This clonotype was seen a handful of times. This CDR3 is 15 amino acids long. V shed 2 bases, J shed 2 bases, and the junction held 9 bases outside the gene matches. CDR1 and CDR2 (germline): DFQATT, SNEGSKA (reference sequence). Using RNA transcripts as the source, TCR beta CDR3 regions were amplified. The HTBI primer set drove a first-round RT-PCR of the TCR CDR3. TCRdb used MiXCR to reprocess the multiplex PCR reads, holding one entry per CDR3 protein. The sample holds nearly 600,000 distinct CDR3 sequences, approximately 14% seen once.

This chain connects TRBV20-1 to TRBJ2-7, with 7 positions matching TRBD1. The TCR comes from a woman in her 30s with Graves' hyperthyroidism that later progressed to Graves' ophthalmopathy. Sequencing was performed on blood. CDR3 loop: CSARPLDREPYEQYF. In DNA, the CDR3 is TGCAGTGCTAGACCCCTCGACAGGGAACCCTACGAGCAGTACTTC.